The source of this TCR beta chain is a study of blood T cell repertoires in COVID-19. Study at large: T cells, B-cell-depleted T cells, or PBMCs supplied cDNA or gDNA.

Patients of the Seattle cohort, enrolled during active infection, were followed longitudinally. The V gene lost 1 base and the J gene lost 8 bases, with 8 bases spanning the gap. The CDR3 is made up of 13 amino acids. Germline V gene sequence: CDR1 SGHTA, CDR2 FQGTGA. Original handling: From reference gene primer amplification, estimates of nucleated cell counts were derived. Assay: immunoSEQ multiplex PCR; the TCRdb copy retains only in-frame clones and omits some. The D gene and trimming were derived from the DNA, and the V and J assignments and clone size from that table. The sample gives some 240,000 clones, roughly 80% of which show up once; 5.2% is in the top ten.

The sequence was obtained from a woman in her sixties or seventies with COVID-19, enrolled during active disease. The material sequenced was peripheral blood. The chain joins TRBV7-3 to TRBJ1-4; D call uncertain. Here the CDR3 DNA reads TGTGCCAGCAGCTTAAGGTGGAGAGAAAAACTGTTTTTT. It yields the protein CASSLRWREKLFF.